This T cell receptor (beta chain) is from a study of blood T cell repertoires in COVID-19. Whole-study context: Researchers got acute and convalescent COVID-19 samples from the United States, Italy and Spain. The cDNA or gDNA used as material had been derived from T cells, B-cell-depleted T cells, or PBMCs.

Patients in Seattle were enrolled during active infection, then followed longitudinally. V shed 1 base and J shed 4 bases, with 4 bases lying between them. There are 13 residues in the CDR3. Per the germline V gene, CDR1 is SEHNR and CDR2 is FQNEAQ (reference sequence). In the authors' workflow: The assay estimated nucleated cells by amplifying reference gene primers. This table comes from immunoSEQ multiplex PCR, and its TCRdb copy is limited to in-frame clones, with some not included. That table supplies the V and J calls and clone size; D and trimming were determined from the DNA. Of 100,000 to 150,000 clones in the sample, around 90% are singletons; the top ten hold about 1.9%.

The sample comprised peripheral blood. The chain employs TRBV7-9 and TRBJ2-2; D gene unclear. The TCR comes from a man between 45 and 60 years old with COVID-19, enrolled during active disease. CDR3 amino acids: CASSLDRTGELFF. The DNA of the CDR3 is TGTGCCAGCAGCTTAGATCGCACCGGGGAGCTGTTTTTT.